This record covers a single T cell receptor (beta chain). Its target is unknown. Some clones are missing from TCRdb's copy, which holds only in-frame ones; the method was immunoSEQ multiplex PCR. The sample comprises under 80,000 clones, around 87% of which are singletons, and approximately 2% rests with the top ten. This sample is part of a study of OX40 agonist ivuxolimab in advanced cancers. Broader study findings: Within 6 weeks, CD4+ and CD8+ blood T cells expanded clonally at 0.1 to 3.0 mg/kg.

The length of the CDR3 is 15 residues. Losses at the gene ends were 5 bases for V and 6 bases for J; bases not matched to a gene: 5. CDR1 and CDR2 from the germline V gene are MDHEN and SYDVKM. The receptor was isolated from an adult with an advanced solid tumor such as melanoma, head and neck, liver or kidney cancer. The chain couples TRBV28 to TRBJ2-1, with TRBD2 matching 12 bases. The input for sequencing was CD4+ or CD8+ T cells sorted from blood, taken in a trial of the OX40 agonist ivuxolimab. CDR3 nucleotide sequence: TGTGCCAGCAGTCCACGACTAGCGGGAGTCAATGAGCAGTTCTTC. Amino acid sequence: CASSPRLAGVNEQFF.